Listed below are T cell receptor beta chains from one sample, sequenced in a study of cytomegalovirus exposure and HLA in healthy donors. The assay was immunoSEQ multiplex PCR, and TCRdb's table has in-frame clones only and misses some. The sample contains around 150,000 clones, 70% to 90% of which appear only once. What was sequenced was PBMCs. All receptors come from a woman under 30 in good health and CMV-seropositive. Each CDR3 is given with its conserved first and last residue. The order of the fields is D gene, clone size, CDR3 length, V gene, J gene, CDR3 DNA, CDR3 protein. D genes are given only for firm matches. Only some rows state a clone size, as once, few, many or a class for expanded clones.

d_call: TRBD1
clone_size: NA
cdr3_length: 16
v_call: TRBV30
j_call: TRBJ2-5
cdr3_nt: TGTGCCTGGAGTGTACGAGGCAGGGGGCGACAAGAGACCCAGTACTTC
cdr3_aa: CAWSVRGRGRQETQYF

d_call: NA
clone_size: NA
cdr3_length: 13
v_call: TRBV7-2
j_call: TRBJ2-7
cdr3_nt: TGTGCCAGCAGCTTAGCATATACGGGGGAGCAGTACTTC
cdr3_aa: CASSLAYTGEQYF

d_call: NA
clone_size: NA
cdr3_length: 14
v_call: TRBV11-2
j_call: TRBJ2-7
cdr3_nt: TGTGCCAGCAGCCTGGGGCTGGGCGCCTACGAGCAGTACTTC
cdr3_aa: CASSLGLGAYEQYF

d_call: NA
clone_size: few
cdr3_length: 13
v_call: TRBV7-2
j_call: TRBJ2-7
cdr3_nt: TGTGCCAGCAGCTTATCCAGGGATCGCGAGCAGTACTTC
cdr3_aa: CASSLSRDREQYF

d_call: NA
clone_size: NA
cdr3_length: 14
v_call: TRBV9
j_call: TRBJ1-1
cdr3_nt: TGTGCCAGCAGCCCCAGGGTGGCGAACACTGAAGCTTTCTTT
cdr3_aa: CASSPRVANTEAFF

d_call: NA
clone_size: NA
cdr3_length: 13
v_call: TRBV30
j_call: TRBJ1-1
cdr3_nt: TGTGCCTGGAGATACAGCCCGAACACTGAAGCTTTCTTT
cdr3_aa: CAWRYSPNTEAFF

d_call: NA
clone_size: NA
cdr3_length: 14
v_call: TRBV11-2
j_call: TRBJ1-5
cdr3_nt: TGTGCCAGCAGCTTGGGACTCTTCAATCAGCCCCAGCATTTT
cdr3_aa: CASSLGLFNQPQHF

d_call: NA
clone_size: NA
cdr3_length: 16
v_call: TRBV5-6
j_call: TRBJ1-2
cdr3_nt: TGTGCCAGCAGCTTGTCACAGGACAGACCTAACTATGGCTACACCTTC
cdr3_aa: CASSLSQDRPNYGYTF

d_call: NA
clone_size: NA
cdr3_length: 13
v_call: TRBV15
j_call: TRBJ1-2
cdr3_nt: TGTGCCACCAGCAGAGACAATAACTATGGCTACACCTTC
cdr3_aa: CATSRDNNYGYTF

d_call: TRBD1
clone_size: NA
cdr3_length: 13
v_call: TRBV30
j_call: TRBJ2-1
cdr3_nt: TGTGCCTGGAGTGAGGGACAGGGCGGTGAGCAGTTCTTC
cdr3_aa: CAWSEGQGGEQFF

d_call: NA
clone_size: NA
cdr3_length: 14
v_call: TRBV18
j_call: TRBJ1-2
cdr3_nt: TGTGCCAGCTCACCACCGGGGGACACGCAAGGCTACACCTTC
cdr3_aa: CASSPPGDTQGYTF

d_call: TRBD1
clone_size: NA
cdr3_length: 13
v_call: TRBV6-1
j_call: TRBJ1-5
cdr3_nt: TGTGCCAGCACCTTGACAGGGGGCCAGCCCCAGCATTTT
cdr3_aa: CASTLTGGQPQHF

d_call: TRBD1
clone_size: NA
cdr3_length: 16
v_call: TRBV18
j_call: TRBJ2-6
cdr3_nt: TGTGCCAGCTCACCGGGACAGAGCTCTGGGGCCAACGTCCTGACTTTC
cdr3_aa: CASSPGQSSGANVLTF

d_call: NA
clone_size: NA
cdr3_length: 12
v_call: TRBV7-9
j_call: TRBJ1-5
cdr3_nt: TGTGCCAGCAGCTTAGGTGGCCAGCCCCAGCATTTT
cdr3_aa: CASSLGGQPQHF

d_call: TRBD1
clone_size: NA
cdr3_length: 13
v_call: TRBV7-9
j_call: TRBJ2-5
cdr3_nt: TGTGCCAGCGAAACAGGGGCTTCAGAGACCCAGTACTTC
cdr3_aa: CASETGASETQYF

d_call: TRBD2
clone_size: NA
cdr3_length: 15
v_call: TRBV7-9
j_call: TRBJ2-3
cdr3_nt: TGTGCCAGCAGCTTAGAAGCGGGAGTGACAGATACGCAGTATTTT
cdr3_aa: CASSLEAGVTDTQYF

d_call: TRBD1
clone_size: NA
cdr3_length: 14
v_call: TRBV5-1
j_call: TRBJ2-7
cdr3_nt: TGCGCCAGCAGCTACGGGACAGGAGACTACGAGCAGTACTTC
cdr3_aa: CASSYGTGDYEQYF

d_call: TRBD2
clone_size: NA
cdr3_length: 16
v_call: TRBV5-4
j_call: TRBJ2-5
cdr3_nt: TGTGCCAGCAGCTTTCCCCTCGGACTAGCCTCGGAGACCCAGTACTTC
cdr3_aa: CASSFPLGLASETQYF

d_call: TRBD2
clone_size: NA
cdr3_length: 15
v_call: TRBV6-5
j_call: TRBJ2-1
cdr3_nt: TGTGCCAGCAGTTTGACTAGCGGGATTATCAATGAGCAGTTCTTC
cdr3_aa: CASSLTSGIINEQFF

d_call: TRBD1
clone_size: NA
cdr3_length: 14
v_call: TRBV7-2
j_call: TRBJ1-2
cdr3_nt: TGTGCCAGCAGCCCGGGACAGGGGGAAGGGGGCTACACCTTC
cdr3_aa: CASSPGQGEGGYTF

d_call: TRBD2
clone_size: NA
cdr3_length: 15
v_call: TRBV30
j_call: TRBJ2-5
cdr3_nt: TGTGCCTGGAGGACGGGACTAGCGGCCCAAGAGACCCAGTACTTC
cdr3_aa: CAWRTGLAAQETQYF

d_call: NA
clone_size: NA
cdr3_length: 15
v_call: TRBV10-2
j_call: TRBJ2-7
cdr3_nt: TGCGCCAGCAGTGAGTCTCGGCGGGTCTCCTACGAGCAGTACTTC
cdr3_aa: CASSESRRVSYEQYF

d_call: NA
clone_size: NA
cdr3_length: 15
v_call: TRBV9
j_call: TRBJ2-6
cdr3_nt: TGTGCCAGCAGCGCTACAGGGACTGGGGCCAACGTCCTGACTTTC
cdr3_aa: CASSATGTGANVLTF

d_call: TRBD2
clone_size: NA
cdr3_length: 15
v_call: TRBV4-1
j_call: TRBJ2-7
cdr3_nt: TGCGCCAGCAGCCCAGAGACGGGAGGGCCCTACGAGCAGTACTTC
cdr3_aa: CASSPETGGPYEQYF

d_call: TRBD2
clone_size: NA
cdr3_length: 16
v_call: TRBV19
j_call: TRBJ2-5
cdr3_nt: TGTGCCAGTAGTATCCCCGGGACTAGCGGGGGAGAGACCCAGTACTTC
cdr3_aa: CASSIPGTSGGETQYF

d_call: NA
clone_size: NA
cdr3_length: 13
v_call: TRBV10-3
j_call: TRBJ2-3
cdr3_nt: TGTGCCATCAGTGAGGGTCTCGGGGATACGCAGTATTTT
cdr3_aa: CAISEGLGDTQYF

d_call: NA
clone_size: once
cdr3_length: 18
v_call: TRBV19
j_call: TRBJ1-5
cdr3_nt: TGTGCCAGTAGTTTACAGGGAATCTCCCTTTATAGCAATCAGCCCCAGCATTTT
cdr3_aa: CASSLQGISLYSNQPQHF

d_call: TRBD2
clone_size: NA
cdr3_length: 15
v_call: TRBV5-6
j_call: TRBJ2-3
cdr3_nt: TGTGCCAGCAGCTTGGTAACGGGAGGGCGAGATACGCAGTATTTT
cdr3_aa: CASSLVTGGRDTQYF

d_call: NA
clone_size: NA
cdr3_length: 14
v_call: TRBV6-1
j_call: TRBJ1-1
cdr3_nt: TGTGCCAGCAGCTCCGAGGGGGTCTACACTGAAGCTTTCTTT
cdr3_aa: CASSSEGVYTEAFF

d_call: NA
clone_size: NA
cdr3_length: 11
v_call: TRBV20-1
j_call: TRBJ1-1
cdr3_nt: TGCAGTGCTACAGGGAGGTCTGAAGCTTTCTTT
cdr3_aa: CSATGRSEAFF

d_call: NA
clone_size: once
cdr3_length: 15
v_call: TRBV2
j_call: TRBJ2-1
cdr3_nt: TGTGCCAGCAGTGTAAGGACTTCTACCTACAATGAGCAGTTCTTC
cdr3_aa: CASSVRTSTYNEQFF

d_call: NA
clone_size: NA
cdr3_length: 16
v_call: TRBV5-1
j_call: TRBJ1-3
cdr3_nt: TGCGCCAGCAGTTATACCGGGAGACCGGCTGGAAACACCATATATTTT
cdr3_aa: CASSYTGRPAGNTIYF

d_call: NA
clone_size: NA
cdr3_length: 15
v_call: TRBV4-3
j_call: TRBJ1-2
cdr3_nt: TGCGCCAGCAGCCAAGGTGTGCGGGGGCCCTATGGCTACACCTTC
cdr3_aa: CASSQGVRGPYGYTF

d_call: NA
clone_size: NA
cdr3_length: 15
v_call: TRBV18
j_call: TRBJ2-7
cdr3_nt: TGTGCCAGCTCACCCCCCAGCGGGTCCTCCTACGAGCAGTACTTC
cdr3_aa: CASSPPSGSSYEQYF

d_call: TRBD2
clone_size: NA
cdr3_length: 16
v_call: TRBV28
j_call: TRBJ2-5
cdr3_nt: TGTGCCAGCAGCTCGGGTAGCGGGAGACGCCAAGAGACCCAGTACTTC
cdr3_aa: CASSSGSGRRQETQYF

d_call: TRBD1
clone_size: NA
cdr3_length: 16
v_call: TRBV19
j_call: TRBJ2-1
cdr3_nt: TGTGCCAGTAGTTTAGGTCGGGACAGGGTATACAATGAGCAGTTCTTC
cdr3_aa: CASSLGRDRVYNEQFF

d_call: NA
clone_size: NA
cdr3_length: 12
v_call: TRBV19
j_call: TRBJ1-5
cdr3_nt: TGTGCCAGTAGTATAGGGGGGGGGCCCCAGCATTTT
cdr3_aa: CASSIGGGPQHF

d_call: NA
clone_size: NA
cdr3_length: 16
v_call: TRBV10-2
j_call: TRBJ2-1
cdr3_nt: TGCGCCAGCAGTGAGGGGTTCTACAGCTCCTACAATGAGCAGTTCTTC
cdr3_aa: CASSEGFYSSYNEQFF

d_call: NA
clone_size: once
cdr3_length: 10
v_call: TRBV6-1
j_call: TRBJ2-7
cdr3_nt: TGTGCCAGCAGTGTCAACGAGCAGTACTTC
cdr3_aa: CASSVNEQYF

d_call: TRBD2
clone_size: NA
cdr3_length: 16
v_call: TRBV11-3
j_call: TRBJ2-1
cdr3_nt: TGTGCCAGCAGCCCGGAGGGTCTAGCGGACAACAATGAGCAGTTCTTC
cdr3_aa: CASSPEGLADNNEQFF

d_call: NA
clone_size: NA
cdr3_length: 14
v_call: TRBV7-8
j_call: TRBJ1-2
cdr3_nt: TGTGCCAGCAGCTTAGCGTTCACAGACTATGGCTACACCTTC
cdr3_aa: CASSLAFTDYGYTF

d_call: TRBD2
clone_size: NA
cdr3_length: 15
v_call: TRBV5-4
j_call: TRBJ2-5
cdr3_nt: TGTGCCAGCAGCTTCGGACTAGGGAACCAAGAGACCCAGTACTTC
cdr3_aa: CASSFGLGNQETQYF

d_call: NA
clone_size: NA
cdr3_length: 12
v_call: TRBV5-1
j_call: TRBJ1-2
cdr3_nt: TGCGCCAGCAGGGCCGCTAACTATGGCTACACCTTC
cdr3_aa: CASRAANYGYTF

d_call: NA
clone_size: NA
cdr3_length: 15
v_call: TRBV19
j_call: TRBJ1-2
cdr3_nt: TGTGCCAGTAGTACGGCAGACAATCCTCTGCGTCGCTACACCTTC
cdr3_aa: CASSTADNPLRRYTF

d_call: TRBD1
clone_size: NA
cdr3_length: 13
v_call: TRBV2
j_call: TRBJ2-7
cdr3_nt: TGTGCCAGCAGAGGGGACAGGGTCGGCGAGCAGTACTTC
cdr3_aa: CASRGDRVGEQYF

d_call: NA
clone_size: NA
cdr3_length: 16
v_call: TRBV11-3
j_call: TRBJ2-3
cdr3_nt: TGTGCCAGCAGCTTAGGCCGCGACGCCGGAAGGGGTACGCAGTATTTT
cdr3_aa: CASSLGRDAGRGTQYF

d_call: TRBD2
clone_size: NA
cdr3_length: 18
v_call: TRBV19
j_call: TRBJ2-1
cdr3_nt: TGTGCCAGTAGTATAGATCTAGCGGGAACTGGGACCTACAATGAGCAGTTCTTC
cdr3_aa: CASSIDLAGTGTYNEQFF

d_call: NA
clone_size: NA
cdr3_length: 13
v_call: TRBV2
j_call: TRBJ2-7
cdr3_nt: TGTGCCAGCGATAGGGACTCACCCTACGAGCAGTACTTC
cdr3_aa: CASDRDSPYEQYF

d_call: TRBD1
clone_size: many
cdr3_length: 15
v_call: TRBV6-5
j_call: TRBJ1-2
cdr3_nt: TGTGCCAGCAGTCAAAAGACCGGGACAGCCTATGGCTACACCTTC
cdr3_aa: CASSQKTGTAYGYTF

d_call: NA
clone_size: NA
cdr3_length: 14
v_call: TRBV2
j_call: TRBJ1-5
cdr3_nt: TGTGCCAGCAGTGACCCGACTCCAAATCAGCCCCAGCATTTT
cdr3_aa: CASSDPTPNQPQHF

d_call: NA
clone_size: NA
cdr3_length: 12
v_call: TRBV9
j_call: TRBJ2-1
cdr3_nt: TGTGCCAGCAGCGTAGAAATGGGAGGGCAGTTCTTC
cdr3_aa: CASSVEMGGQFF